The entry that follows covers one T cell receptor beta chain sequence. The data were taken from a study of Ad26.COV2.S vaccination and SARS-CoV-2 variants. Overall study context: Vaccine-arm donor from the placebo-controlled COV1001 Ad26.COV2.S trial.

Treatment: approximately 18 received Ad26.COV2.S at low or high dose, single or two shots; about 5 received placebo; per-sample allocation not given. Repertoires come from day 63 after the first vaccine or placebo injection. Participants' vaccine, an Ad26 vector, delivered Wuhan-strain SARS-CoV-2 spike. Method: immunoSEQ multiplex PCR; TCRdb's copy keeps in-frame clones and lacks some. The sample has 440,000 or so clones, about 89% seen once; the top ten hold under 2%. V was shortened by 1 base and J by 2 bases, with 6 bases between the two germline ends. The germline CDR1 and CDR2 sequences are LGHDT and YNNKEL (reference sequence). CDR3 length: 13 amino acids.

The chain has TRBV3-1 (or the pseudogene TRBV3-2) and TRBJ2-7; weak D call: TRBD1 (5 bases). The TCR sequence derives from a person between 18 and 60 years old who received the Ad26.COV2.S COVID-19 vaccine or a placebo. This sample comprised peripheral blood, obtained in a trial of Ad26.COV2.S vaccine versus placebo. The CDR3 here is CASSQGGTYEQYF. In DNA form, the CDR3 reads TGTGCCAGCAGCCAAGGGGGCACCTACGAGCAGTACTTC.